Shown below are 5 T cell receptor beta chains from a single sample sequenced in a study of PD-L1 blockade in urothelial cancer. TCRdb's table, derived via immunoSEQ multiplex PCR, lists solely in-frame clones and lacks some. The data hold approximately 50,000 clones, with around 80% observed a single time. The time point denotes: pretreatment peripheral blood. Sequenced here: PBMCs, sampled around atezolizumab (anti-PD-L1) treatment. All receptors come from a man aged 65 to 79 with urothelial cancer.

The rearrangement joins TRBV6-1 to TRBJ1-6; D is possibly TRBD1 (5 bases). Trimming cost V 2 bases and J 7 bases, with 9 bases left between them. This CDR3 is built from 14 residues. Germline CDR1 and CDR2: MNHNS and SASEGT. CDR3 protein: CASSEQGGNSPLHF. The DNA of the CDR3 is TGTGCCAGCAGTGAACAGGGAGGCAATTCACCCCTCCACTTT.

The V and J genes are TRBV2 and TRBJ2-7, with TRBD2 matching over 7 bases. V shed 8 bases, J shed 5 bases, and the junction held 12 bases outside the gene matches. The length of the CDR3 is 14 residues. The germline V gene has CDR1 SNHLY and CDR2 FYNNEI. The CDR3 region has the DNA TGTGCCAGCCTCAAACCCGGGGGAGGGGACGAGCAGTACTTC. Residues: CASLKPGGGDEQYF.

For this clone: This sample includes further DNA sequences coding for the same CDR3. This CDR3 is CASSIAGETQYF. The CDR3 region has the DNA TGTGCCAGTAGTATAGCGGGTGAGACCCAGTACTTC. The V and J genes are TRBV19 and TRBJ2-5; D is unclear. V lost 1 base and J 5 bases, leaving 5 bases between the germline ends. Looked up from germline, CDR1 is LNHDA and CDR2 is SQIVND (reference sequence). This CDR3 spans 12 amino acids. The full variable domain, its missing parts supplied by reference TRBV19 and TRBJ2-5, is DGGITQSPKYLFRKEGQNVTLSCEQNLNHDAMYWYRQDPGQGLRLIYYSQIVNDFQKGDIAEGYSVSREKKESFPLTVTSAQKNPTAFYLCASSIAGETQYFGPGTRLLVL.

This clone was seen only a few times. The genes are TRBV5-1 and TRBJ1-1; maybe TRBD1 (6 bases). The V gene's germline CDR1 is SGHRS and CDR2 YFSETQ. The CDR3 extends over 14 amino acids. V gave up 4 bases and J gave up 6 bases, with 16 bases separating them. Here the CDR3 DNA reads TGCGCCAGCAGCCCAGGACAGCTACTGGCTGAAGCTTTCTTT. Protein: CASSPGQLLAEAFF. The full variable domain, rest sourced from reference TRBV5-1 and TRBJ1-1, is KAGVTQTPRYLIKTRGQQVTLSCSPISGHRSVSWYQQTPGQGLQFLFEYFSETQRNKGNFPGRFSGRQFSNSRSEMNVSTLELGDSALYLCASSPGQLLAEAFFGQGTRLTVV.

The rearrangement joins TRBV9 to TRBJ2-1, with 7 bases aligning to TRBD1. V shed 0 bases, J shed 2 bases, and the junction held 5 bases outside the gene matches. The germline gives CDR1 SGDLS, CDR2 YYNGEE. The CDR3 length is 16 residues. CDR3 DNA sequence: TGTGCCAGCAGCGTAGTTGAGGGGGCGGCCTACAATGAGCAGTTCTTC. This gives the protein CASSVVEGAAYNEQFF.